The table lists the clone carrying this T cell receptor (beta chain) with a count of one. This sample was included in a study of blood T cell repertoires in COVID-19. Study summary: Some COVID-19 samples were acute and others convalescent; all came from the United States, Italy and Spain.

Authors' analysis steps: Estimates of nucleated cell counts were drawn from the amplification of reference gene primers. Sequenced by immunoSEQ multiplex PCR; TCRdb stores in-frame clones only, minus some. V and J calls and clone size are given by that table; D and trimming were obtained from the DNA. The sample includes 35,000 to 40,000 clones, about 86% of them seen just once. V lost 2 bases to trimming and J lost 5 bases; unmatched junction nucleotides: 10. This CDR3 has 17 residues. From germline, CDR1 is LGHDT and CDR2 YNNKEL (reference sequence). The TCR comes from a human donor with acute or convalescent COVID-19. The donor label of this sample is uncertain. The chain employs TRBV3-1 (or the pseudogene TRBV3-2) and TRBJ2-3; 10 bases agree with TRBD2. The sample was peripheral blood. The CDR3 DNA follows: TGTGCCAGCAGCCAACGGAAGGCTAGCGGGAGCGGAGATACGCAGTATTTT. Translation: CASSQRKASGSGDTQYF.